These T cell receptor beta chains were read from a single sample in a study of T-cell reconstitution after alpha-beta-depleted transplantation in children. MiXCR, run by TCRdb on the PCR reads, gives a single entry per CDR3 protein. The table lists about 440,000 distinct CDR3 sequences, roughly 43% of them singletons. The specimen was PBMCs, collected before TCRalphabeta/CD19-depleted stem cell transplant. These receptors originate from a girl aged 2-10 years with aplastic anemia, due to receive a stem cell transplant. CDR3s include the opening cysteine and the closing phenylalanine or tryptophan. Each record gives: J gene, V gene, D gene, clone size, CDR3 DNA, CDR3 protein. The D gene is left open where the match is weak. A clone size is listed for some rows: how often the clone was seen (once, few, many), or a class if it is expanded.

>TRBJ2-1|TRBV10-3|TRBD2|.
TGTGCCATCAGTCATAGCGGGAGAGAGGAGCGGAGTGAGCAGTTCTTC
CAISHSGREERSEQFF
>TRBJ2-3|TRBV20-1|TRBD2|many
TGCAGTGCTAGCCTAGCGGGATTCTACACAGATACGCAGTATTTT
CSASLAGFYTDTQYF
>TRBJ2-7|TRBV5-1|TRBD1|.
TGCGCCAGCAAACCGACAGGGGGCGCGGGTGAGCAGTACTTC
CASKPTGGAGEQYF
>TRBJ2-7|TRBV11-2|.|.
TGTGCCAGCAGCTTAGACCTCGGCTACGAGCAGTACTTC
CASSLDLGYEQYF
>TRBJ2-7|TRBV6-1|.|.
TGTGCCAGCAGTGAAGTTGGGACGTTAAACTACGAGCAGTACTTC
CASSEVGTLNYEQYF
>TRBJ2-3|TRBV20-1|.|.
TGCAGTGCCACGGTACGCCGCGGAGGGACAGATACGCAGTATTTT
CSATVRRGGTDTQYF
>TRBJ2-5|TRBV18|.|.
TGTGCCAGCTCACCACTATTCACGGAGACCCAGTACTTC
CASSPLFTETQYF
>TRBJ1-1|TRBV2|.|.
TGTGCCAGCAGGCATGATGGGGTGGTGAACACTGAAGCTTTCTTT
CASRHDGVVNTEAFF
>TRBJ2-5|TRBV3-1|TRBD2|few
TGTGCCAGCAGCCAAGAAGAACTAGCGGGAGGGCCGGGGGAGACCCAGTACTTC
CASSQEELAGGPGETQYF
>TRBJ2-1|TRBV20-1|TRBD2|many
TGCAGTGCTAGAGCGAAGCTAGCGGGAGGAGCTGAGCAGTTCTTC
CSARAKLAGGAEQFF
>TRBJ2-1|TRBV9|TRBD2|.
TGTGCCAGCAGCGTAGGGGGGACTAGCGGGGCCTGGAATGAGCAGTTCTTC
CASSVGGTSGAWNEQFF
>TRBJ2-3|TRBV6-1|.|.
TGTGCCAGCAGTCCCCGGGATAGCACAGATACGCAGTATTTT
CASSPRDSTDTQYF
>TRBJ1-6|TRBV7-9|.|.
TGTGCCAGCAGCGACGGCAGCTCCTATAATTCACCCCTCCACTTT
CASSDGSSYNSPLHF
>TRBJ1-2|TRBV29-1|TRBD1|few
TGCAGCGTTGTTGACAGGGAAAACTATGGCTACACCTTC
CSVVDRENYGYTF
>TRBJ2-5|TRBV14|.|few
TGTGCCAGCAGCCAAGATTTTAGTGGATTTGAGACCCAGTACTTC
CASSQDFSGFETQYF
>TRBJ2-7|TRBV20-1|.|few
TGCAGTGCCCCAGAGGGGGGAACAGGCTACGAGCAGTACTTC
CSAPEGGTGYEQYF
>TRBJ2-1|TRBV7-8|TRBD1|.
TGTGCCAGCAGCAGTTACAGGGGCCAGTTCTTC
CASSSYRGQFF
>TRBJ2-3|TRBV10-3|.|.
TGTGCCATCAGTGAAGTTAGGAGCACAGATACGCAGTATTTT
CAISEVRSTDTQYF
>TRBJ2-7|TRBV4-3|TRBD2|few
TGCGCCAGCAGCCGTTCCCGGGGGGGCGGGAGCTCCTACGAGCAGTACTTC
CASSRSRGGGSSYEQYF
>TRBJ1-2|TRBV10-3|.|few
TGTGCCATCAGTGCGGTCGGGACTAACTATGGCTACACCTTC
CAISAVGTNYGYTF
>TRBJ2-5|TRBV25-1|.|.
TGTGCCAGCAGTGAAGGCGGGATAAAGACCCAGTACTTC
CASSEGGIKTQYF
>TRBJ1-2|TRBV19|.|once
TGTGCCAGTAGTTGGGGATCCAATGGCTACACCTTC
CASSWGSNGYTF